This T cell receptor (beta chain) was recorded in a study of shared clonotypes between healthy human individuals. Per the germline V gene, CDR1 is ENHRY and CDR2 is SYGVKD. V dropped 0 bases and J dropped 2 bases, with 13 bases sitting between them. There are 16 residues in the CDR3. Libraries were prepared by immunoSEQ multiplex PCR; TCRdb keeps only in-frame clonotypes and omits some of them. The sample holds fewer than 600,000 clones, approximately 77% seen once. The table lists this clone with many counts. The sequencing input was PBMCs. This receptor was identified in a woman in her thirties or forties in good health. Some clones in this sample may be carry-over from other donors' samples. The chain carries TRBV10-3 and TRBJ1-2; D might be TRBD1 (5 bases). The CDR3 sequence is CAISESSGRDNYGYTF. CDR3 sequence (DNA): TGTGCCATCAGTGAGTCGAGTGGCAGGGACAACTATGGCTACACCTTC.